The next 6 T cell receptor beta chains were all read from a single sample in a study of Graves' ophthalmopathy and Graves' hyperthyroidism. TCR beta CDR3 amplification used RNA transcripts. An opening RT-PCR round employed HTBI primers and preceded a second-round multiplex PCR. TCRdb used MiXCR to reprocess the multiplex PCR reads, holding one entry per CDR3 protein. The sample contains hundreds of thousands of distinct CDR3 sequences, about 40% of which appear only once. Sequenced sample: peripheral blood. Receptor source: an adult man with Graves' ophthalmopathy.

The gene calls are TRBV7-2 and TRBJ1-6, with 8 bases identical to TRBD1. From germline, CDR1 is SGHTA and CDR2 FQGNSA. The ends lost 4 bases at V and 7 bases at J; junction bases unmatched: 9. The CDR3 is 16 residues long. The CDR3 coding sequence is TGTGCCAGCAGCTCACGCGGACAGGGATGGAATTCACCCCTCCACTTT. Translation: CASSSRGQGWNSPLHF.

In this sample, this clonotype turned up many times. CDR3 nucleotides: TGTGCCACCAGTGACAGGGGGACTGAAGCTTTCTTT. The encoded protein is CATSDRGTEAFF. The gene calls are TRBV24-1 and TRBJ1-1, with 7 bases matching TRBD1. The CDR3 length is 12 residues. CDR1 is KGHDR and CDR2 is SFDVKD in the germline V gene. Trimming removed 4 bases from V and 5 bases from J; junction bases left unmatched: 0.

The chain links TRBV20-1 to TRBJ1-3; no firm D call. Germline lookup yields CDR1 DFQATT and CDR2 SNEGSKA (reference sequence). The germline V and J ends were trimmed by 5 bases and 0 bases, with 14 bases remaining between them. This CDR3 has 15 amino acids. The CDR3 loop reads CSAPLPRTSGNTIYF. The CDR3 nucleotides read TGCAGTGCTCCTCTCCCCAGGACCTCTGGAAACACCATATATTTT.

The chain is built from TRBV7-8 and TRBJ2-7, with D maybe TRBD1 (5 bases). CDR1 SGHVS and CDR2 FQNEAQ come from the germline V gene. Trimming pared 2 bases from V and 2 bases from J, leaving 10 bases between. CDR3 length: 14 amino acids. The CDR3 DNA sequence: TGTGCCAGCAGCTTAAGGGCCAGGGCCTACGAGCAGTACTTC. This gives the protein CASSLRARAYEQYF.

Regarding this clonotype: The junction shows a germline mismatch at one end, possibly a read error. V gene TRBV4-3 combines with J gene TRBJ2-7; TRBD1 matches 8 bases. Germline V lookup: CDR1 LGHNA, CDR2 YSLEER. The CDR3 runs to 14 residues. In DNA form, the CDR3 reads TGCGCCAGCAGCCAGAGACAGGGGTCCTACGAGCGGTACTTC. Protein product: CASSQRQGSYERYF.

This clonotype was found many times. The chain employs TRBV2 and TRBJ2-5; D gene uncertain. Trimming cost V 4 bases and J 1 base, with 7 bases left between them. The length of the CDR3 is 13 residues. The germline V gene has CDR1 SNHLY and CDR2 FYNNEI. The CDR3 region is CASSGPAQETQYF. CDR3 nucleotide sequence: TGTGCCAGCAGTGGACCCGCCCAAGAGACCCAGTACTTC.